A selection of T cell receptor beta chains follows, all from one sample in a study of T-cell reconstitution after alpha-beta-depleted transplantation in children. TCRdb fed the PCR reads into MiXCR, producing one record per CDR3 protein. The table shows about 540,000 distinct CDR3 sequences, with about 16% occurring only once. The sample was PBMCs from the stem cell graft donor, taken from the stem cell graft. These receptors all come from a human donor who donated a stem cell graft to a child with acute lymphoblastic leukemia. The CDR3 runs from the conserved cysteine through the conserved F or W. D genes are given only for firm matches. Clone size, where shown, is once, few, many, or a class for clones that have expanded.

size	V	D	J	CDR3	DNA
few	TRBV13	.	TRBJ2-7	CASKTGLLYEQYF	TGTGCCAGCAAAACAGGGCTTCTCTACGAGCAGTACTTC
.	TRBV12-5	.	TRBJ2-5	CASGITGLGFRETQYF	TGTGCTAGCGGAATCACAGGGTTAGGGTTTCGGGAGACCCAGTACTTC
.	TRBV11-2	TRBD1	TRBJ2-7	CASSLVIDRGSYEQYF	TGTGCCAGCAGCTTAGTTATTGACAGGGGGTCCTACGAGCAGTACTTC
.	TRBV29-1	.	TRBJ2-2	CSGGGQLTGELFF	TGCAGCGGGGGAGGACAGCTCACCGGGGAGCTGTTTTTT
.	TRBV27	TRBD1	TRBJ1-2	CASRSPGQAVYGYTF	TGTGCCAGCCGATCACCGGGACAGGCCGTCTATGGCTACACCTTC
.	TRBV10-2	.	TRBJ2-5	CASSDWGSHKETQYF	TGCGCCAGCAGTGATTGGGGCAGCCACAAAGAGACCCAGTACTTC
.	TRBV20-1	.	TRBJ1-2	CSARELQQVYGYTF	TGCAGTGCTAGAGAGCTTCAGCAGGTCTATGGCTACACCTTC
few	TRBV28	TRBD1	TRBJ2-6	CASRAGTGYSGANVLTF	TGTGCCAGCAGGGCCGGGACAGGCTACTCTGGGGCCAACGTCCTGACTTTC
few	TRBV25-1	.	TRBJ2-1	CASSGQSYNEQFF	TGTGCCAGCAGTGGACAGTCCTACAATGAGCAGTTCTTC
few	TRBV6-2/TRBV6-3	.	TRBJ2-1	CASTWGDNEQFF	TGTGCCAGCACCTGGGGAGACAATGAGCAGTTCTTC
.	TRBV7-8	TRBD2	TRBJ2-3	CASSLAGLAGSEDTQYF	TGTGCCAGCAGCTTAGCGGGACTAGCGGGGTCCGAAGATACGCAGTATTTT
few	TRBV19	TRBD1	TRBJ2-7	CASSMTGRLDEQYF	TGTGCCAGTAGTATGACAGGGCGGCTCGACGAGCAGTACTTC
.	TRBV25-1	TRBD2	TRBJ2-7	CASSEGGDEQYF	TGTGCCAGCAGTGAGGGAGGGGACGAGCAGTACTTC
few	TRBV7-9	TRBD1	TRBJ1-5	CASSSGQFNQPQHF	TGTGCCAGCAGCTCGGGACAGTTCAATCAGCCCCAGCATTTT
.	TRBV4-1	TRBD2	TRBJ2-3	CASSQGRGTSGRLADTQYF	TGCGCCAGCAGCCAAGGGAGAGGGACTAGCGGGAGGCTGGCAGATACGCAGTATTTT
.	TRBV19	TRBD1	TRBJ2-7	CASSKSTGPSLYEQYF	TGTGCCAGTAGTAAATCGACAGGGCCCAGCCTCTACGAGCAGTACTTC
.	TRBV5-1	TRBD2	TRBJ2-1	CATALAGRNEQFF	TGCGCCACCGCGCTAGCGGGGCGGAATGAGCAGTTCTTC
.	TRBV5-5	.	TRBJ1-1	CASSLVAGTNTEAFF	TGTGCCAGCAGCTTGGTGGCAGGGACGAACACTGAAGCTTTCTTT
few	TRBV11-1	TRBD2	TRBJ2-7	CASSPEGLARYEQYF	TGTGCCAGCAGCCCCGAGGGACTAGCGCGGTACGAGCAGTACTTC
.	TRBV6-1	TRBD1	TRBJ2-7	CASSEGGTGAVVANF	TGTGCCAGCAGTGAAGGAGGGACAGGGGCCGTAGTTGCTAACTTC
few	TRBV10-2	.	TRBJ2-7	CASSDPATSYEQYF	TGCGCCAGCAGTGATCCCGCTACCTCCTACGAGCAGTACTTC
.	TRBV7-9	TRBD1	TRBJ2-2	CASSDRGAGTGELFF	TGTGCCAGCAGCGACAGGGGCGCGGGCACCGGGGAGCTGTTTTTT
few	TRBV15	.	TRBJ2-1	CATRAQGYNEQFF	TGTGCCACCAGGGCACAGGGCTACAATGAGCAGTTCTTC
few	TRBV14	TRBD2	TRBJ2-2	CASSQGWLAGYNTGELFF	TGTGCCAGCAGCCAAGGGTGGCTAGCGGGATATAACACCGGGGAGCTGTTTTTT
few	TRBV5-1	TRBD1	TRBJ2-7	CASSPSGTGYEQYF	TGCGCCAGCAGCCCCTCCGGGACAGGGTACGAGCAGTACTTC
few	TRBV5-1	TRBD1	TRBJ2-7	CASDWGQGVPGEQYF	TGCGCCAGCGACTGGGGACAGGGGGTCCCGGGCGAGCAGTACTTC
few	TRBV20-1	TRBD2	TRBJ2-1	CSASGGLAGQYNEQFF	TGCAGTGCTAGCGGAGGACTAGCGGGTCAATACAATGAGCAGTTCTTC
.	TRBV2	TRBD1	TRBJ2-7	CASSLGQGWGSSYERYF	TGTGCCAGCAGTCTGGGACAGGGGTGGGGAAGCTCCTACGAGCGGTACTTC
.	TRBV29-1	.	TRBJ1-2	CSVDEPGLGIDYTF	TGCAGCGTTGACGAGCCGGGACTGGGGATTGACTACACCTTC
many	TRBV29-1	TRBD1	TRBJ1-4	CSVLTPTGGSEKLFF	TGCAGCGTTTTGACTCCCACAGGGGGCTCTGAAAAACTGTTTTTT
.	TRBV5-5	.	TRBJ2-3	CASSSVDWMDTQYF	TGTGCCAGCAGCTCCGTCGATTGGATGGATACGCAGTATTTT
.	TRBV14	.	TRBJ2-3	CASSQDIEAEVHHTDTQYF	TGTGCCAGCAGCCAAGATATTGAGGCGGAGGTCCATCACACAGATACGCAGTATTTT
.	TRBV11-2	.	TRBJ1-1	CEVKTEAFF	TGTGAGGTAAAGACTGAAGCTTTCTTT
many	TRBV5-1	TRBD1	TRBJ2-7	CASSGDSSYEQYF	TGCGCCAGCAGCGGGGACAGCTCCTACGAGCAGTACTTC
few	TRBV9	TRBD2	TRBJ2-7	CASSAGTSGIDEQYF	TGTGCCAGCAGCGCGGGGACTAGCGGGATAGACGAGCAGTACTTC
.	TRBV5-1	.	TRBJ1-1	CASGTDMNTEAFF	TGCGCCAGCGGGACGGACATGAACACTGAAGCTTTCTTT
.	TRBV10-3	.	TRBJ2-7	CAITEDGRTYYEQYF	TGTGCCATCACGGAGGACGGGCGAACGTACTACGAGCAGTACTTC
.	TRBV29-1	.	TRBJ2-7	CSVEDPGKYEQYF	TGCAGCGTTGAAGATCCAGGGAAGTACGAGCAGTACTTC
.	TRBV5-1	.	TRBJ1-2	CASSLVHGGGPGYGYTF	TGCGCCAGCAGCTTGGTTCATGGGGGAGGGCCTGGCTATGGCTACACCTTC
few	TRBV5-1	TRBD1	TRBJ2-3	CASSTGQGMDTQYF	TGCGCCAGCAGCACGGGACAGGGGATGGATACGCAGTATTTT
.	TRBV12-3/TRBV12-4	TRBD2	TRBJ2-5	CASSPLAGEQETQYF	TGTGCCAGCAGCCCACTAGCGGGAGAGCAAGAGACCCAGTACTTC
few	TRBV6-2/TRBV6-3	TRBD2	TRBJ2-7	CATLTSGIPYEQYF	TGTGCCACTCTGACTAGCGGAATCCCCTACGAGCAGTACTTC
few	TRBV12-3/TRBV12-4	.	TRBJ1-1	CASSFRPGNTEAFF	TGTGCCAGCAGTTTTCGTCCAGGTAACACTGAAGCTTTCTTT
.	TRBV29-1	.	TRBJ2-7	CSVEVDTYEQYF	TGCAGCGTTGAAGTGGATACCTACGAGCAGTACTTC
.	TRBV5-6	.	TRBJ2-6	CASSLIGGERSGANVLTF	TGTGCCAGCAGCTTGATCGGGGGAGAGCGCTCTGGGGCCAACGTCCTGACTTTC
.	TRBV5-1	.	TRBJ2-7	CASSLGALTYEQYF	TGCGCCAGCAGCTTAGGGGCTTTAACCTACGAGCAGTACTTC
few	TRBV19	.	TRBJ2-6	CASRSGAGANVLTF	TGTGCCAGTAGGAGTGGAGCTGGGGCCAACGTCCTGACTTTC
few	TRBV25-1	.	TRBJ1-2	CASSGLTNYGYTF	TGTGCCAGCAGCGGGCTGACTAACTATGGCTACACCTTC
.	TRBV5-1	.	TRBJ2-4	CASSLDTKNIQYF	TGCGCCAGCAGCTTGGACACCAAAAACATTCAGTACTTC
many	TRBV29-1	.	TRBJ2-5	CSLISSGAGETQYF	TGCAGCCTCATTTCGTCGGGGGCAGGAGAGACCCAGTACTTC